This T cell receptor beta chain was observed in a study of blood T cell repertoires in COVID-19 (dated by TCRdb to between 2020 and 2021). For the wider study: Samples covering the acute and convalescent phases of COVID-19 were provided by collaborators in the United States, Italy and Spain. The material from the prospective study consisted of cDNA or gDNA derived from T cells, B-cell-depleted T cells, or PBMCs. The dataset comprised deeply sampled blood TCRbeta repertoires from subjects exposed to, actively infected with, or recovered from COVID-19. The repertoires were made available in a free public database intended to serve as a resource for research on the immune response to SARS-CoV-2. Samples were obtained from the ongoing ImmuneRACE study (first 160 participants) and from some 1,300 subjects provided by 6 global collaborators. Nearly every sample came with metadata listing a de-identified subject ID, COVID-19 status, age in years and sex. HLA class I and class II types, where available, came from metadata supplied by the sample provider rather than from assay-based typing. Study-wide conclusions, independent of this receptor: The amount of clinical and demographic metadata varied by source and participant and was provided uncurated.

Reading the germline V gene gives CDR1 KGHSH and CDR2 LQKENI. From cysteine to phenylalanine, the CDR3 is 15 amino acids long. CDR3 DNA is the only sequence kept; it has 45 bases, read in frame from the first base. Relative to germline, V is missing 6 bases and J is missing 3 bases, with 7 bases of the junction outside any gene match. TCRbeta CDR3 regions were amplified from genomic DNA by means of the immunoSEQ Assay, a bias-controlled multiplex PCR. Processing in the source paper ran as follows. The number of nucleated cells in each sample was estimated from the amplification of reference gene primers within the assay. Sequence reads were collapsed and filtered to measure the absolute abundance of every unique TCRbeta CDR3 rearrangement. Productive Simpson clonality was computed per sample as the square root of Simpson's diversity index over productive rearrangements. TCRdb took this table from immuneACCESS and kept in-frame rearrangements with V and J called. Such tables lack part of the clones; where checked against another copy, unresolved V genes explain under half of the gap, and the rest is unexplained. V and J calls and clone size are as listed in that table; D and trimming were resolved from the DNA. This sample has about 130,000 clones in its table, and 79% of those were observed once. The ten largest clonotypes hold about 40% of the sample.

Of note for this clone: It lacks a known antigen. No base quality information exists; no much larger clone differs at one position.

The collaborating institutions used their own protocols to collect whole blood in K2EDTA tubes. For TCRbeta analysis, collaborator samples were shipped as frozen whole blood, as isolated PBMCs, or as DNA extracted from either sample type. The sequencing sample was made of peripheral blood. The rearrangement joined TRBV18 to TRBJ2-3; 9 bases in the middle match TRBD1. This receptor was obtained from a man aged 35-49 years with active or convalescent COVID-19. The CDR3 amino acid sequence is: CASSPTDRGTDTQYF. The sequence in DNA is TGTGCCAGCTCTCCGACGGACAGGGGAACAGATACGCAGTATTTT. The CDR3, completed at both ends by the reference TRBV18 and TRBJ2-3 genes, gives the full variable domain NAGVMQNPRHLVRRRGQEARLRCSPMKGHSHVYWYRQLPEEGLKFMVYLQKENIIDESGMPKERFSAEFPKEGPSILRIQQVVRGDSAAYFCASSPTDRGTDTQYFGPGTRLTVL.